Listed here are 13 T cell receptor beta chains from one sample, sequenced in a study of control samples from healthy donors and cancer patients (dated by TCRdb to about 2020). The library was generated by the immunoSEQ multiplex PCR assay. Drawn from immuneACCESS, this table holds only the in-frame rearrangements with V and J called that TCRdb kept. Clones are partly lost; checked studies trace under half to an unresolved V gene and leave the rest unexplained. For this sample the table gives 91,000 or so clones, of which roughly nine tenths were detected only once. The top ten clonotypes cover 0.92% of the sample. Sequencing was carried out using blood. The receptors originated from a woman aged 25 to 39 in good health.

The chain links TRBV6-1 to TRBJ2-3; 7 bases fit TRBD2. V trimming: 3 bases; J trimming: 9 bases; junction bases outside the gene matches: 9. The CDR3 loop spans 14 amino acids. Germline V gene data show CDR1 as MNHNS and CDR2 as SASEGT. This CDR3 reads CASSDPGLMRTQYF. The CDR3 coding sequence is TGTGCCAGCAGTGACCCGGGACTAATGAGGACGCAGTATTTT.

The rearrangement uses TRBV30 and TRBJ2-5; TRBD2 matches at 7 bases. Germline V lookup: CDR1 GTSNPN, CDR2 SVGIG (reference sequence). The CDR3 loop spans 15 amino acids. The ends lost 1 base at V and 1 base at J; junction bases unmatched: 6. The chain's CDR3 is CAWSDGGGGQETQYF. The CDR3 nucleotides are TGTGCCTGGAGTGATGGTGGGGGGGGCCAAGAGACCCAGTACTTC.

The rearrangement links TRBV3-1 (or the pseudogene TRBV3-2) to TRBJ2-2; D is uncertain. CDR3 length: 14 amino acids. V lost 1 base, J lost 4 bases, and 7 bases lay in between. Germline V gene data show CDR1 as LGHDT and CDR2 as YNNKEL (reference sequence). This CDR3 is CASSQALATGELFF. CDR3 DNA sequence: TGTGCCAGCAGCCAAGCCTTGGCCACCGGGGAGCTGTTTTTT.

This rearrangement joins TRBV4-1 to TRBJ1-2; TRBD1 aligns across 8 bases. The germline gives CDR1 MGHRA, CDR2 YSYEKL. This CDR3 is 14 amino acids long. V dropped 5 bases and J dropped 8; count of bases not matched to a gene: 10. This CDR3 reads CASSTEDRVQGYTF. Here the CDR3 DNA reads TGCGCCAGCAGCACCGAGGACAGGGTCCAAGGCTACACCTTC.

The chain uses TRBV27 and TRBJ2-1; 8 bases are a match to TRBD1. Trimming took 3 bases from V and 7 from J; bases not matched to a gene: 11. The length of the CDR3 is 16 residues. Germline values: CDR1 MNHEY, CDR2 SMNVEV (reference sequence). The CDR3 region is CASSLGQGARGNEQFF. The CDR3 bases are TGTGCCAGCAGTTTGGGCCAGGGGGCGCGGGGTAATGAGCAGTTCTTC.

The chain joins TRBV14 to TRBJ1-2; D might be TRBD1 (5 bases). Trimming took 0 bases from V and 8 from J, leaving 13 bases between them. Germline-derived CDR1 and CDR2 are SGHDN and FVKESK. This CDR3 has 14 residues. CDR3 loop: CASSQDRGGIGYTF. The CDR3 bases are TGTGCCAGCAGCCAAGATCGGGGGGGGATCGGCTACACCTTC.

This chain connects TRBV7-2 to TRBJ2-2, with TRBD1 matching 8 bases. The length of the CDR3 is 16 residues. Germline V CDR1 and CDR2: SGHTA, FQGNSA. Trimming removed 2 bases from V and 5 bases from J; junction bases left unmatched: 7. CDR3 sequence (DNA): TGTGCCAGCAGCTTAAGTTCCCAGGGGGCAACCGGGGAGCTGTTTTTT. Residues: CASSLSSQGATGELFF. The complete variable domain, with remaining parts taken from reference TRBV7-2 and TRBJ2-2, reads GAGVSQSPSNKVTEKGKDVELRCDPISGHTALYWYRQSLGQGLEFLIYFQGNSAPDKSGLPSDRFSAERTGGSVSTLTIQRTQQEDSAVYLCASSLSSQGATGELFFGEGSRLTVL.

This clone showed up just a few times. The J gene is TRBJ2-7, the V gene TRBV6-5, with 12 positions matching TRBD2. With V trimmed by 4 bases and J by 0 bases, 4 bases remained unmatched. Germline CDR1 reads MNHEY; CDR2 reads SVGAGI. The CDR3 covers 16 residues. CDR3 coding DNA: TGTGCCAGCAGTTTCGCTAGCGGGAGGGCCTCCTACGAGCAGTACTTC. Residues: CASSFASGRASYEQYF.

The J gene is TRBJ2-6, the V gene TRBV6-6; D is unresolved. Germline CDR1 and CDR2: MNHNY and SVGAGI (reference sequence). The CDR3 has 12 residues. The germline V and J ends were trimmed by 5 bases and 4 bases, with 3 bases remaining between them. In nucleotides, the CDR3 is TGTGCCAGCAGTGCCGGGGCCAACGTCCTGACTTTC. It specifies CASSAGANVLTF.

The V and J genes are TRBV28 and TRBJ1-5; a weak D match, TRBD1 (5 bases). CDR1 MDHEN and CDR2 SYDVKM come from the germline V gene. The V end was cut by 6 bases, the J end by 5 bases, with 8 bases between. The CDR3 is 12 residues long. The CDR3 nucleotides read TGTGCCAGCAGACTACAGGATCAGCCCCAGCATTTT. Protein product: CASRLQDQPQHF.

This chain joins TRBV6-1 and TRBJ1-3; maybe TRBD1 (5 bases). This CDR3 spans 14 amino acids. The V end was cut by 0 bases, the J end by 2 bases, with 5 bases between. Germline V gene sequence: CDR1 MNHNS, CDR2 SASEGT. This chain's CDR3 is CASSEAGAGNTIYF. In nucleotides, the CDR3 is TGTGCCAGCAGTGAAGCGGGGGCTGGAAACACCATATATTTT.

This clone was observed a single time. The J gene is TRBJ2-3, the V gene TRBV10-3; D is unresolved. The V and J ends lost 4 bases and 2 bases respectively, with 7 bases between them. This CDR3 region has 13 residues. From germline, CDR1 is ENHRY and CDR2 SYGVKD. This CDR3 reads CAISVGSTDTQYF. Here the CDR3 DNA reads TGTGCCATCAGTGTGGGGTCCACAGATACGCAGTATTTT.

The V gene is TRBV7-8, the J gene TRBJ1-1; 8 bases are a match to TRBD1. The CDR3 contains 14 residues. CDR1 is SGHVS, CDR2 FQNEAQ, per germline. Unmatched junction bases numbered 7, after V lost 5 bases and J lost 5 bases. The CDR3 DNA reads as TGTGCCAGCAGCACCCGGACAGGGAGGACTGAAGCTTTCTTT. Its translation is CASSTRTGRTEAFF.